The T cell receptor beta chain under discussion was sequenced for a study of CD8+CD57+ T cells in acquired aplastic anemia (dated by TCRdb to 2017 to 2018). Regarding the research as a whole: Extracted DNA from sorted CD4+ and CD8+ cells averaged around 3.3 ug, ranging from about 0.19 to 30 ug. A CD8+CD57+ expansion meant a frequency higher than the mean frequency seen in healthy subjects.

Genomic DNA was used as template for profiling of TCR beta VDJ combinations and CDR3 sequences. TCR repertoire sequencing was run on an Illumina HiSeq 2000. As for the authors' bioinformatics: TRBV/TRBJ rearrangement plots, CDR3 size and DJ length profiles, and Simpson's diversity index were used to evaluate the repertoires. The immunodominant clone was defined as the most abundant DNA sequence in deep sequencing data. CDR3 amino acid sequences were screened for sharing across subjects and compared with published repertoires and the VDJdb database. Using fastp at Q25 and MiXCR, TCRdb reprocessed the public reads and kept productive beta chains. Under each unique CDR3 protein, matching rows form one entry showing the most common genes and DNA. The V and J calls follow TCRdb's processing rather than the paper's. The sample has approximately 470,000 distinct CDR3 sequences on record, more than 25% of them singletons. The top ten clones comprise nearly 0.85% of the sample.

Relative to germline, V is 4 bases shorter and J is 3 bases shorter, with 16 bases between their ends. CDR1 is given as GTSNPN and CDR2 as SVGIG, both from the germline V gene (reference sequence). From cysteine to phenylalanine, the CDR3 is 15 amino acids long. The read is trimmed to its CDR3 DNA, 45 bases read in frame from base 1. The patients picked for sequencing were ones in whom flow cytometry had shown an expansion of CD8+CD57+ cells. All patients had severe acquired aplastic anemia diagnosed by International Study of Aplastic Anemia and Agranulocytosis and Camitta criteria. No patient had received any therapy when blood was sampled. TCR repertoires of sorted CD4+ and CD8+ blood T cells from severe aplastic anemia patients and healthy subjects were deep-sequenced in the study. In the USA, patient enrollment took place under clinicaltrials.gov protocols 00001620, 01623167, 00001397, 00071045, 00081523 and 00961064. Ficoll-Paque density gradient centrifugation was used to isolate peripheral blood mononuclear cells. CD4+ and CD8+ T cells were sorted by FACS or magnetic beads before DNA extraction.

Concerning this clonotype itself: This receptor's antigen is unknown. Per-base qualities were not stored, and no clone one base away is much larger.

What the study reported, not specific to this receptor: Roughly 29 CD8+ CDR3 sequences were found to be shared between patients and controls, but these sequences appeared to be highly expressed in patients and within the immunodominant clones of the patients. Between patients and healthy controls, no significant difference in CD8+ Simpson's diversity was found (P=0.060).

The specimen sequenced was sorted CD4+, CD8+, or CD8+CD57+ T cells (not recorded which) from PBMCs. The receptor chain draws on TRBV30 and TRBJ1-5, and the D gene may be TRBD1, 5 bases matching. The origin of this receptor is a human donor with aplastic anemia. The DNA sequence is given as TGTGCCTGGACTCGCCGGGGACGGGTCAATCAGCCCCAGCATTTT. Protein translation: CAWTRRGRVNQPQHF.